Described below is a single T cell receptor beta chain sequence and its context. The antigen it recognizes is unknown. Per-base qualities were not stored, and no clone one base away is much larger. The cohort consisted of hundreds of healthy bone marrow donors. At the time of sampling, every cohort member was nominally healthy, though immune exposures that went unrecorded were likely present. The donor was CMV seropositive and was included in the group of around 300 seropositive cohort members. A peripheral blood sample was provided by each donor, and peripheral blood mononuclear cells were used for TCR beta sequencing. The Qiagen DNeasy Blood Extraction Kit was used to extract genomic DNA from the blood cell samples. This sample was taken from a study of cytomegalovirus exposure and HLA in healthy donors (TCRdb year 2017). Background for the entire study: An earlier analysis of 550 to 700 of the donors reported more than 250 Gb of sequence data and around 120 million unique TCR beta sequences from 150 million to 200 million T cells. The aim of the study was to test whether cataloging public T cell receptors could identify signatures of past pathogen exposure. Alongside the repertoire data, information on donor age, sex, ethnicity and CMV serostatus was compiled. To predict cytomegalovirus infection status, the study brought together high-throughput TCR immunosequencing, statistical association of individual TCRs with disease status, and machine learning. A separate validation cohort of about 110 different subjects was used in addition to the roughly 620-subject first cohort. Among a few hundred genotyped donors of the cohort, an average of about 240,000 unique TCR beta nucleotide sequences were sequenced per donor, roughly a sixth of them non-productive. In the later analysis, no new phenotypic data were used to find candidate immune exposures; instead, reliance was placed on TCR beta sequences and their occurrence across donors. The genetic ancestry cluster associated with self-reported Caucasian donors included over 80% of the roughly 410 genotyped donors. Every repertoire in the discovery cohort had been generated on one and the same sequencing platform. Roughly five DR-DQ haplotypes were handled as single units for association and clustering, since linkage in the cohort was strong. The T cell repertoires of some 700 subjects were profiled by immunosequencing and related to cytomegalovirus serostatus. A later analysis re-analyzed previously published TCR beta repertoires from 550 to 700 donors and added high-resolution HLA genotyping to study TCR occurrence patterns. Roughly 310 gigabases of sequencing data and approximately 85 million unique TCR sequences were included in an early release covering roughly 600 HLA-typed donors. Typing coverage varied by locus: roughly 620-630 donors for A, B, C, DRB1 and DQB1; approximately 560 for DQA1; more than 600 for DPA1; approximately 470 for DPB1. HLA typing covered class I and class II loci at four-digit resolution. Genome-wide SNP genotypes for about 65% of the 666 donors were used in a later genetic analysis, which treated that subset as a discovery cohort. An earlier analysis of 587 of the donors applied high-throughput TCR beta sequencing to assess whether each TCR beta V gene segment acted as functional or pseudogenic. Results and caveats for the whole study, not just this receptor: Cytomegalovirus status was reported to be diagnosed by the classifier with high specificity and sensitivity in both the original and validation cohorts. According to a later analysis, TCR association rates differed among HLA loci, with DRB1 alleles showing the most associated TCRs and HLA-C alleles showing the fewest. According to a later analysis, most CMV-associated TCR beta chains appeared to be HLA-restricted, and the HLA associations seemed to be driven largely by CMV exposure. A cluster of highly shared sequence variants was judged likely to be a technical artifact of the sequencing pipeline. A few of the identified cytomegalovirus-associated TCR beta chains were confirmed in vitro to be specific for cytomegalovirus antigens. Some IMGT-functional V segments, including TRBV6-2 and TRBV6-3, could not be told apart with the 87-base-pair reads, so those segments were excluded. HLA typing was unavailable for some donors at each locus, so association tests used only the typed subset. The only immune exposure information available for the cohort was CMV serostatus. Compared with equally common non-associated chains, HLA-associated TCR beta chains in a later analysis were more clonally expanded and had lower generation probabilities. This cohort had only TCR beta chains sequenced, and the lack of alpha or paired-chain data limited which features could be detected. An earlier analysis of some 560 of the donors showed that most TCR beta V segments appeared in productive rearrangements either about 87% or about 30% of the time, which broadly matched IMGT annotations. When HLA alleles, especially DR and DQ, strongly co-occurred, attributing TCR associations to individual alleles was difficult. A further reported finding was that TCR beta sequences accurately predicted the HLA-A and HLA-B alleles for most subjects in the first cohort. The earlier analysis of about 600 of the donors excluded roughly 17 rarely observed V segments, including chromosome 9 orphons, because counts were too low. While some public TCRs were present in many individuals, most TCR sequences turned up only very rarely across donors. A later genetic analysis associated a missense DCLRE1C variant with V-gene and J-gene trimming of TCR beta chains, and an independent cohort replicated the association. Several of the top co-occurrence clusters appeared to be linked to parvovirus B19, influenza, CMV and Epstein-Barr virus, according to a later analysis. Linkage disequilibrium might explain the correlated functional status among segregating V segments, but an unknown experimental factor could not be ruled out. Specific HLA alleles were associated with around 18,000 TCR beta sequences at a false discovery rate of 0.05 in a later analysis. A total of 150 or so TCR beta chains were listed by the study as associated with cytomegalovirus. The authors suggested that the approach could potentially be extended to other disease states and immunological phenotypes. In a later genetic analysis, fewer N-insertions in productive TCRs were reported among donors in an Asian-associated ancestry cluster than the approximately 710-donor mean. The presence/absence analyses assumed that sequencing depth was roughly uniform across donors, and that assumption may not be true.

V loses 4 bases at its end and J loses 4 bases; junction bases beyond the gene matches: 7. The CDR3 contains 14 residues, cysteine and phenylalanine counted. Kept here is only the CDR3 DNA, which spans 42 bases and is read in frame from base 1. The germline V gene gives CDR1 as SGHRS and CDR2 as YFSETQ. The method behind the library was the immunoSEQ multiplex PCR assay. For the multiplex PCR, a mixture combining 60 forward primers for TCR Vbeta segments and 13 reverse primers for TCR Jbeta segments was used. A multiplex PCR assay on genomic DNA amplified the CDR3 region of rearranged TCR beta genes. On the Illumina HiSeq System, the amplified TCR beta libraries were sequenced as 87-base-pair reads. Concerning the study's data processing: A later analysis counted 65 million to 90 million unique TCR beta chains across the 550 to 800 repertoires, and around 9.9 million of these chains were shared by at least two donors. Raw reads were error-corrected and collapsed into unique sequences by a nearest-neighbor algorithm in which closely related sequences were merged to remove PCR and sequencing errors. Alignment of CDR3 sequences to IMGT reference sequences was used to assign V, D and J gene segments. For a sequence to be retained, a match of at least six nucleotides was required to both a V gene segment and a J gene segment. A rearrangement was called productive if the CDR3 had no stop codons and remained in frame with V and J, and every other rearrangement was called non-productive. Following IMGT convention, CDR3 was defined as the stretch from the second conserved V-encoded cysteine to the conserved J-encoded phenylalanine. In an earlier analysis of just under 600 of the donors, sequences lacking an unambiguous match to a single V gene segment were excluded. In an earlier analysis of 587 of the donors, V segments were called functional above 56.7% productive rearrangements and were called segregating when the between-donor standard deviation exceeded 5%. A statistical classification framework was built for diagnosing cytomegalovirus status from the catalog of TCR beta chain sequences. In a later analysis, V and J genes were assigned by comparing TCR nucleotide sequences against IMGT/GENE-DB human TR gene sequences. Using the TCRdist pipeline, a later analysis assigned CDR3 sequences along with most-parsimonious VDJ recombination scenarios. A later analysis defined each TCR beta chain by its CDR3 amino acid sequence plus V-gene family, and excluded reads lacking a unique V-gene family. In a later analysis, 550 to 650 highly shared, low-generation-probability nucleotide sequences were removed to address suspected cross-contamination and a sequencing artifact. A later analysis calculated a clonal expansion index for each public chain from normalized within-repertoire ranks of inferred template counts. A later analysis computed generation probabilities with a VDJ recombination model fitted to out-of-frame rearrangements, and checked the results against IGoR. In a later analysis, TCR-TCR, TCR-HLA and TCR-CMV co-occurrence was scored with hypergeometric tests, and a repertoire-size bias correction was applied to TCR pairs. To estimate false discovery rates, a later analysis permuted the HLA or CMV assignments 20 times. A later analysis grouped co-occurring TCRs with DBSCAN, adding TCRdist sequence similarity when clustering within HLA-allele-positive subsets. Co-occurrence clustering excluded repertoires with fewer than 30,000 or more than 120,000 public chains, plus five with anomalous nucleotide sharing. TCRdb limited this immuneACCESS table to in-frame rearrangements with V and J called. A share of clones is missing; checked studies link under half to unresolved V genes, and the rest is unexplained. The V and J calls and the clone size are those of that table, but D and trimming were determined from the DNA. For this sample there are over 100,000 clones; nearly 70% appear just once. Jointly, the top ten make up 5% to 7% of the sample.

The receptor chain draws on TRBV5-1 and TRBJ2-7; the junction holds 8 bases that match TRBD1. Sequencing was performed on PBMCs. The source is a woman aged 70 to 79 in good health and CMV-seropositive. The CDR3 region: CASSGGQATYEQYF. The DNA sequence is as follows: TGCGCCAGCAGCGGGGGACAGGCCACTTACGAGCAGTACTTC.